This record concerns one TCR beta chain sequence. As yet, its antigen is unknown. These data are taken from a study of CD8 T cells in ankylosing spondylitis. The CDR3 spans 17 residues. CDR1 DFQATT and CDR2 SNEGSKA come from the germline V gene (reference sequence). J lost 6 bases, V lost 2 bases, and 14 bases had no gene match. The study, taken as a whole, reports: Clones linked with disease were CD8+ and fairly uncommon in the peripheral blood. What seemed typical of ankylosing spondylitis blood was a TCR beta motif built from eight highly homologous variants.

Quantitative molecular-barcoded 5'-RACE generated the TCR beta libraries. TCRdb used MiXCR to reprocess the 5' RACE reads, holding one entry per CDR3 protein. The sample has around 480,000 distinct CDR3 sequences, about 15% seen once. The specimen sequenced was blood, either unsorted or a sorted T cell fraction (not recorded which). The receptor's source is a male donor with ankylosing spondylitis. The gene calls are TRBV20-1 and TRBJ2-2; 8 bases line up with TRBD1. In nucleotides, the CDR3 is TGCAGTGCTAGACCATATACGCCGACAGGGGCGGCCGGGGAGCTGTTTTTT. This sequence encodes CSARPYTPTGAAGELFF.